Listed below are T cell receptor beta chains from one sample, sequenced in a study of PD-L1 blockade in urothelial cancer. The assay was immunoSEQ multiplex PCR, and TCRdb's table has in-frame clones only and misses some. The table shows 100,000 to 150,000 clones, with about 84% occurring only once. The sequenced sample was PBMCs, obtained around atezolizumab (anti-PD-L1) treatment. All receptors come from a man aged 50 or older with urothelial cancer. Both conserved end residues are part of each CDR3. Each record gives: D gene, CDR3 length, J gene, clone size, V gene, CDR3 protein, CDR3 DNA. D genes are given only for firm matches. The listing skips clone size in some rows; elsewhere it reads once, few, many or a size class.

d_gene: .; len: 14; j_gene: TRBJ2-1; abundance: .; v_gene: TRBV28; CDR3aa: CASSSTGFYNEQFF; CDR3nt: TGTGCCAGCAGTTCGACTGGATTTTACAATGAGCAGTTCTTC
d_gene: .; len: 15; j_gene: TRBJ2-7; abundance: .; v_gene: TRBV11-2; CDR3aa: CASSLAAGLSYEQYF; CDR3nt: TGTGCCAGCAGCTTAGCCGCAGGCCTCTCCTACGAGCAGTACTTC
d_gene: TRBD1; len: 15; j_gene: TRBJ1-5; abundance: .; v_gene: TRBV7-6; CDR3aa: CASSRGQGAGQPQHF; CDR3nt: TGTGCCAGCAGCCGAGGACAGGGGGCCGGGCAGCCCCAGCATTTT
d_gene: TRBD1; len: 15; j_gene: TRBJ1-5; abundance: .; v_gene: TRBV5-6; CDR3aa: CASSRGQGLSQPQHF; CDR3nt: TGTGCCAGCAGCCGGGGACAGGGGTTAAGTCAGCCCCAGCATTTT
d_gene: .; len: 14; j_gene: TRBJ2-1; abundance: .; v_gene: TRBV5-1; CDR3aa: CASSLVQRYNEQFF; CDR3nt: TGCGCCAGCAGCTTGGTTCAGCGGTACAATGAGCAGTTCTTC
d_gene: .; len: 13; j_gene: TRBJ1-1; abundance: once; v_gene: TRBV28; CDR3aa: CASVPGRNTEAFF; CDR3nt: TGTGCCAGCGTCCCCGGGAGGAACACTGAAGCTTTCTTT
d_gene: .; len: 14; j_gene: TRBJ2-5; abundance: .; v_gene: TRBV6-5; CDR3aa: CASRRRREAETQYF; CDR3nt: TGTGCCAGCAGAAGGAGGCGGGAAGCTGAGACCCAGTACTTC
d_gene: TRBD2; len: 15; j_gene: TRBJ2-7; abundance: .; v_gene: TRBV19; CDR3aa: CASSINAGGFYEQYF; CDR3nt: TGTGCCAGTAGTATAAACGCGGGAGGTTTCTACGAGCAGTACTTC
d_gene: TRBD1; len: 15; j_gene: TRBJ2-7; abundance: .; v_gene: TRBV5-1; CDR3aa: CASETGTGGPYEQYF; CDR3nt: TGCGCCAGCGAGACCGGGACAGGGGGCCCCTACGAGCAGTACTTC
d_gene: TRBD1; len: 12; j_gene: TRBJ2-7; abundance: .; v_gene: TRBV19; CDR3aa: CATTDRGYEQYF; CDR3nt: TGTGCCACCACAGACAGGGGCTACGAGCAGTACTTC
d_gene: .; len: 15; j_gene: TRBJ2-3; abundance: .; v_gene: TRBV7-3; CDR3aa: CASSLTVGRTDTQYF; CDR3nt: TGTGCCAGCAGCTTAACAGTCGGGAGAACAGATACGCAGTATTTT
d_gene: .; len: 15; j_gene: TRBJ1-3; abundance: few; v_gene: TRBV30; CDR3aa: CAWSDRIRSGNTIYF; CDR3nt: TGTGCCTGGAGTGACAGGATTCGCTCTGGAAACACCATATATTTT
d_gene: .; len: 15; j_gene: TRBJ2-5; abundance: .; v_gene: TRBV5-1; CDR3aa: CASSPGVDSGKTQYF; CDR3nt: TGCGCCAGCAGCCCAGGAGTGGACAGCGGGAAGACCCAGTACTTC
d_gene: TRBD1; len: 13; j_gene: TRBJ2-7; abundance: .; v_gene: TRBV5-6; CDR3aa: CASSRRGPYEQYF; CDR3nt: TGTGCCAGCAGCCGAAGGGGGCCCTACGAGCAGTACTTC
d_gene: .; len: 15; j_gene: TRBJ1-3; abundance: .; v_gene: TRBV7-2; CDR3aa: CASSFNQGSGNTIYF; CDR3nt: TGTGCCAGCAGCTTCAACCAGGGGTCGGGAAACACCATATATTTT
d_gene: TRBD2; len: 17; j_gene: TRBJ2-3; abundance: .; v_gene: TRBV2; CDR3aa: CASSEKLREWGTDTQYF; CDR3nt: TGTGCCAGCAGTGAAAAGCTGCGGGAGTGGGGCACAGATACGCAGTATTTT
d_gene: TRBD2; len: 15; j_gene: TRBJ2-3; abundance: few; v_gene: TRBV9; CDR3aa: CASSVGGRSTDTQYF; CDR3nt: TGTGCCAGCAGCGTAGGCGGGAGAAGCACAGATACGCAGTATTTT
d_gene: .; len: 13; j_gene: TRBJ2-5; abundance: .; v_gene: TRBV18; CDR3aa: CASSPVREETQYF; CDR3nt: TGTGCCAGCTCACCTGTTAGAGAGGAGACCCAGTACTTC
d_gene: TRBD1; len: 15; j_gene: TRBJ2-5; abundance: .; v_gene: TRBV4-1; CDR3aa: CASSQVRTGIETQYF; CDR3nt: TGCGCCAGCAGCCAAGTCCGGACAGGGATTGAGACCCAGTACTTC
d_gene: TRBD1; len: 15; j_gene: TRBJ1-1; abundance: .; v_gene: TRBV7-9; CDR3aa: CASSDHGTGVTEAFF; CDR3nt: TGTGCCAGCAGCGACCACGGGACAGGGGTAACTGAAGCTTTCTTT
d_gene: .; len: 16; j_gene: TRBJ2-7; abundance: .; v_gene: TRBV4-1; CDR3aa: CASSQDFLAMSYEQYF; CDR3nt: TGCGCCAGCAGCCAAGATTTTCTAGCAATGTCATACGAGCAGTACTTC
d_gene: .; len: 13; j_gene: TRBJ1-6; abundance: .; v_gene: TRBV2; CDR3aa: CASTRRGNSPLHF; CDR3nt: TGTGCCAGCACCCGACGGGGGAATTCACCCCTCCACTTT
d_gene: TRBD1; len: 13; j_gene: TRBJ1-4; abundance: .; v_gene: TRBV28; CDR3aa: CASSQQGAEKLFF; CDR3nt: TGTGCCAGCAGCCAACAGGGGGCCGAAAAACTGTTTTTT
d_gene: TRBD1; len: 14; j_gene: TRBJ1-4; abundance: few; v_gene: TRBV30; CDR3aa: CAWSLGTVGGELFF; CDR3nt: TGTGCCTGGAGTCTCGGGACAGTTGGTGGGGAACTGTTTTTT
d_gene: TRBD2; len: 15; j_gene: TRBJ2-7; abundance: .; v_gene: TRBV7-2; CDR3aa: CASSFRTSGSYEQYF; CDR3nt: TGTGCCAGCAGCTTCAGGACTAGCGGGTCCTACGAGCAGTACTTC
d_gene: .; len: 15; j_gene: TRBJ2-7; abundance: .; v_gene: TRBV5-1; CDR3aa: CASSGGMRFEYEQYF; CDR3nt: TGCGCCAGCAGCGGCGGGATGAGGTTCGAGTACGAGCAGTACTTC
d_gene: .; len: 12; j_gene: TRBJ2-3; abundance: .; v_gene: TRBV28; CDR3aa: CASSLWSDTQYF; CDR3nt: TGTGCCAGCAGTTTATGGTCGGATACGCAGTATTTT
d_gene: TRBD1; len: 15; j_gene: TRBJ1-3; abundance: .; v_gene: TRBV7-3; CDR3aa: CASSIDRALGNTIYF; CDR3nt: TGTGCCAGCAGCATCGACAGGGCCCTCGGAAACACCATATATTTT
d_gene: .; len: 13; j_gene: TRBJ1-1; abundance: .; v_gene: TRBV18; CDR3aa: CASSPLAGSEAFF; CDR3nt: TGTGCCAGCTCACCACTGGCGGGTTCTGAAGCTTTCTTT
d_gene: .; len: 17; j_gene: TRBJ2-7; abundance: .; v_gene: TRBV7-9; CDR3aa: CASSSGQGGLAAYEQYF; CDR3nt: TGTGCCAGCAGCTCGGGACAGGGGGGACTAGCGGCCTACGAGCAGTACTTC
d_gene: .; len: 13; j_gene: TRBJ1-1; abundance: .; v_gene: TRBV6-1; CDR3aa: CASNPTGTGEAFF; CDR3nt: TGTGCCAGCAATCCGACGGGAACTGGTGAAGCTTTCTTT
d_gene: .; len: 15; j_gene: TRBJ2-5; abundance: .; v_gene: TRBV15; CDR3aa: CATSRDRQVRETQYF; CDR3nt: TGTGCCACCAGCAGAGACCGACAGGTTCGTGAGACCCAGTACTTC
d_gene: TRBD2; len: 19; j_gene: TRBJ2-1; abundance: few; v_gene: TRBV19; CDR3aa: CASSTSGTSVLSSYNEQFF; CDR3nt: TGTGCCAGTAGTACATCCGGGACTAGCGTTTTGAGCTCCTACAATGAGCAGTTCTTC
d_gene: TRBD1; len: 12; j_gene: TRBJ1-4; abundance: .; v_gene: TRBV30; CDR3aa: CAWTQGAEKLFF; CDR3nt: TGTGCCTGGACCCAGGGGGCTGAAAAACTGTTTTTT
d_gene: TRBD1; len: 19; j_gene: TRBJ1-5; abundance: .; v_gene: TRBV6-1; CDR3aa: CASSEKGDRGLWSNQPQHF; CDR3nt: TGTGCCAGCAGTGAAAAGGGGGACAGGGGGCTTTGGAGCAATCAGCCCCAGCATTTT
d_gene: .; len: 15; j_gene: TRBJ1-4; abundance: .; v_gene: TRBV6-6; CDR3aa: CASSAGVPANEKLFF; CDR3nt: TGTGCCAGCAGCGCAGGGGTTCCGGCTAATGAAAAACTGTTTTTT
d_gene: TRBD2; len: 13; j_gene: TRBJ2-1; abundance: .; v_gene: TRBV10-2; CDR3aa: CASSGLGYNEQFF; CDR3nt: TGCGCCAGCTCGGGACTAGGGTACAATGAGCAGTTCTTC
d_gene: .; len: 12; j_gene: TRBJ1-2; abundance: few; v_gene: TRBV5-1; CDR3aa: CASSGGQRGYTF; CDR3nt: TGCGCCAGCAGCGGCGGACAGCGAGGCTACACCTTC
d_gene: TRBD1; len: 15; j_gene: TRBJ1-2; abundance: .; v_gene: TRBV6-1; CDR3aa: CASSVTATGGDGYTF; CDR3nt: TGTGCCAGCAGTGTGACCGCGACAGGGGGGGATGGCTACACCTTC
d_gene: .; len: 12; j_gene: TRBJ2-7; abundance: few; v_gene: TRBV5-6; CDR3aa: CASSFGGGEQYF; CDR3nt: TGTGCCAGCAGCTTCGGAGGAGGCGAGCAGTACTTC
d_gene: .; len: 13; j_gene: TRBJ1-4; abundance: .; v_gene: TRBV5-1; CDR3aa: CASSLRGDEKLFF; CDR3nt: TGCGCCAGCAGCCTACGCGGGGATGAAAAACTGTTTTTT
d_gene: .; len: 15; j_gene: TRBJ2-1; abundance: few; v_gene: TRBV19; CDR3aa: CASSITPGSYNEQFF; CDR3nt: TGTGCCAGTAGTATAACCCCGGGTTCATACAATGAGCAGTTCTTC
d_gene: TRBD1; len: 16; j_gene: TRBJ2-6; abundance: few; v_gene: TRBV9; CDR3aa: CASSAQTGAGANVLTF; CDR3nt: TGTGCCAGCAGCGCCCAAACAGGGGCCGGGGCCAACGTCCTGACTTTC
d_gene: .; len: 13; j_gene: TRBJ1-2; abundance: .; v_gene: TRBV5-4; CDR3aa: CASSLRGNYGYTF; CDR3nt: TGTGCCAGCAGCTTAAGGGGGAACTATGGCTACACCTTC
d_gene: .; len: 15; j_gene: TRBJ2-2; abundance: .; v_gene: TRBV28; CDR3aa: CASSSPGTNTGELFF; CDR3nt: TGTGCCAGCAGTTCCCCCGGGACGAACACCGGGGAGCTGTTTTTT
d_gene: .; len: 15; j_gene: TRBJ2-1; abundance: .; v_gene: TRBV18; CDR3aa: CASSEGGLKNFEQFF; CDR3nt: TGTGCCAGCTCAGAGGGGGGGCTAAAGAATTTTGAGCAGTTCTTC
d_gene: .; len: 14; j_gene: TRBJ2-7; abundance: few; v_gene: TRBV21-1; CDR3aa: CASSNWDYDYEQYF; CDR3nt: TGTGCCAGCAGCAACTGGGACTATGACTACGAGCAGTACTTC
d_gene: TRBD1; len: 15; j_gene: TRBJ1-6; abundance: .; v_gene: TRBV5-1; CDR3aa: CASSSGDRRNSPLHF; CDR3nt: TGCGCCAGCAGCTCCGGGGACAGGAGGAATTCACCCCTCCACTTT
d_gene: .; len: 15; j_gene: TRBJ1-5; abundance: .; v_gene: TRBV6-1; CDR3aa: CASRRARDSNQPQHF; CDR3nt: TGTGCCAGCAGGCGAGCGCGTGATAGCAATCAGCCCCAGCATTTT
d_gene: .; len: 15; j_gene: TRBJ1-1; abundance: .; v_gene: TRBV28; CDR3aa: CASSTTGKEDTEAFF; CDR3nt: TGTGCCAGCAGTACAACAGGGAAGGAGGACACTGAAGCTTTCTTT
d_gene: TRBD1; len: 16; j_gene: TRBJ2-7; abundance: .; v_gene: TRBV28; CDR3aa: CASSQVGRDRGYGQYF; CDR3nt: TGTGCCAGCAGTCAGGTCGGCCGGGACAGGGGCTATGGGCAGTACTTC
d_gene: .; len: 15; j_gene: TRBJ1-5; abundance: .; v_gene: TRBV6-1; CDR3aa: CASSTSLQQNQPQHF; CDR3nt: TGTGCCAGCAGTACCTCTCTCCAACAGAATCAGCCCCAGCATTTT
d_gene: TRBD1; len: 13; j_gene: TRBJ2-7; abundance: .; v_gene: TRBV5-1; CDR3aa: CASSPTGVYEQYF; CDR3nt: TGCGCCAGCAGCCCTACAGGGGTCTACGAGCAGTACTTC
d_gene: .; len: 12; j_gene: TRBJ1-6; abundance: .; v_gene: TRBV6-1; CDR3aa: CASNRSYSPLHF; CDR3nt: TGTGCCAGTAACAGGTCTTATTCACCCCTCCACTTT
d_gene: TRBD1; len: 16; j_gene: TRBJ1-1; abundance: once; v_gene: TRBV6-5; CDR3aa: CASSYGGTGRGTEAFF; CDR3nt: TGTGCCAGCAGTTATGGTGGGACAGGGCGTGGCACTGAAGCTTTCTTT